Listed below are T cell receptor beta chains from one sample, sequenced in a study of radiation and T cells in renal cell carcinoma. Clones were read by immunoSEQ multiplex PCR, and TCRdb kept only the in-frame ones, dropping some. The repertoire holds roughly 45,000 clones, around four fifths seen once, with less than 35% in the top ten. This sample comprised blood, obtained from a patient whose treatment included radiotherapy and nephrectomy. Every receptor here comes from a woman in her 70s with renal cell carcinoma. CDR3s include the opening cysteine and the closing phenylalanine or tryptophan. The D gene is left open where the match is weak. Clone size is not always given. Where it is, it says once, few, many or a class for expanded clones.

V,size,D,J,CDR3,DNA
TRBV27,.,.,TRBJ1-5,CASSSHWSNQPQHF,TGTGCCAGCAGTTCTCACTGGAGCAATCAGCCCCAGCATTTT
TRBV11-3,.,.,TRBJ1-3,CASRYRTDTSSGNTIYF,TGTGCCAGCAGGTATAGGACAGACACAAGCTCTGGAAACACCATATATTTT
TRBV28,.,TRBD1,TRBJ1-5,CASSRDRNQPQHF,TGTGCCAGCAGTCGGGACAGAAATCAGCCCCAGCATTTT
TRBV7-2,.,.,TRBJ1-4,CASSLVEGRVEKLFF,TGTGCCAGCAGCTTAGTTGAGGGGCGCGTTGAAAAACTGTTTTTT
TRBV7-9,.,TRBD1,TRBJ1-2,CASSSSRGGARGYTF,TGTGCCAGCAGCTCCTCCAGGGGGGGGGCGCGAGGCTACACCTTC
TRBV6-6,.,.,TRBJ2-7,CASSYSQGSYEQYF,TGTGCCAGCAGTTACAGCCAGGGGTCCTACGAGCAGTACTTC
TRBV12-2,.,.,TRBJ2-7,CASRLGQGGDEQYF,TGTGCAAGTCGCTTAGGACAGGGGGGCGACGAGCAGTACTTC
TRBV7-2,.,.,TRBJ2-3,CASSFPLGIGWDTQYF,TGTGCCAGCAGCTTCCCTCTGGGGATCGGGTGGGATACGCAGTATTTT
TRBV9,.,.,TRBJ1-3,CASSAPSSAGNTIYF,TGTGCCAGCAGCGCTCCCTCCTCAGCTGGAAACACCATATATTTT
TRBV27,.,.,TRBJ1-2,CASSPYRTRTNYGYTF,TGTGCCAGCAGTCCCTACAGGACCCGTACTAACTATGGCTACACCTTC
TRBV5-6,.,.,TRBJ2-5,CASSLVTERETQYF,TGTGCCAGCAGCTTGGTGACAGAGCGGGAGACCCAGTACTTC
TRBV27,.,TRBD1,TRBJ1-4,CASSPQGASDEKLFF,TGTGCCAGCAGTCCGCAGGGGGCATCGGATGAAAAACTGTTTTTT
TRBV2,.,TRBD1,TRBJ1-4,CAGSGGSSEKLFF,TGTGCCGGATCAGGGGGCTCTAGTGAAAAACTGTTTTTT
TRBV5-6,.,.,TRBJ2-5,CASSLESRNRETQYF,TGTGCCAGCAGCTTGGAGAGCCGGAATAGGGAGACCCAATACTTC
TRBV27,.,TRBD2,TRBJ2-7,CASPGGFYEQYF,TGTGCCAGCCCGGGGGGGTTCTACGAGCAGTACTTC
TRBV10-3,few,.,TRBJ1-2,CAIPGTYGYTF,TGTGCCATCCCAGGGACCTATGGCTACACCTTC
TRBV5-4,few,.,TRBJ1-1,CASSSRQDEAFF,TGTGCCAGCAGCTCTCGACAGGATGAAGCTTTCTTT
TRBV6-6,.,.,TRBJ2-1,CATRFSDFEFF,TGTGCCACCAGATTTAGTGATTTTGAGTTCTTC
TRBV6-6,.,TRBD1,TRBJ2-3,CASIWGQGTDTQYF,TGTGCCAGCATATGGGGACAGGGCACAGATACGCAGTATTTT